This T cell receptor beta chain was captured in a study of T cell changes during pregnancy in multiple sclerosis. The V and J ends lost 1 base and 3 bases respectively, with 16 bases between them. Looked up from germline, CDR1 is MGHRA and CDR2 is YSYEKL. The CDR3 runs to 16 residues. Generated by immunoSEQ multiplex PCR, the TCRdb table keeps only in-frame clones and is missing some. The repertoire holds around 78,000 clones, with approximately 93% as singletons. The material was peripheral blood, obtained in the second trimester of pregnancy. The TCR comes from a female donor with multiple sclerosis, enrolled in a pregnancy study. This chain links TRBV4-1 with TRBJ2-7, with D maybe TRBD1 (6 bases). The CDR3 loop reads CASSQGLVRTDYEQYF. The CDR3 DNA is TGCGCCAGCAGCCAAGGTTTAGTAAGGACAGACTACGAGCAGTACTTC.